The source of this T cell receptor (beta chain) is a study of PD-L1 blockade in urothelial cancer. Time point noted: peripheral blood 6 weeks after treatment start. The table came from immunoSEQ multiplex PCR; TCRdb's copy has only in-frame clones and leaves some out. The table has approximately 93,000 clones, 70% to 90% seen once; the top ten hold around 7.7%. This CDR3 spans 14 amino acids. Trimming removed 0 bases at V and 9 bases at J, with 15 bases between. CDR1 MGHRA and CDR2 YSYEKL come from the germline V gene. The clonotype comes from a man in his 70s with urothelial cancer. The V gene is TRBV4-1, the J gene TRBJ2-7; D unclear. The sample in question was PBMCs, obtained around atezolizumab (anti-PD-L1) treatment. This CDR3 is CASSQDPTTPGQYF. CDR3 sequence (DNA): TGCGCCAGCAGCCAAGACCCCACTACTCCGGGGCAGTACTTC.